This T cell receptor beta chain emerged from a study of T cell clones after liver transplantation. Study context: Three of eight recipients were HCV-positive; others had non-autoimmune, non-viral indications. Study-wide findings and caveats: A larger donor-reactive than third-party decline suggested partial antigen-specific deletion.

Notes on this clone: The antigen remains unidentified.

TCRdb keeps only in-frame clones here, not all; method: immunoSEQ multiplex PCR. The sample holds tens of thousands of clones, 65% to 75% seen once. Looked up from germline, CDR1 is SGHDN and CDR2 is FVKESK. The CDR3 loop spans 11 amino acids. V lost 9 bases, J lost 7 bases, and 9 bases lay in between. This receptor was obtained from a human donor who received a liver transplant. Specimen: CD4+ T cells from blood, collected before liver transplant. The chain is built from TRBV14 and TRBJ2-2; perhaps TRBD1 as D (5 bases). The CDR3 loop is CASQGYGELFF. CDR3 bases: TGTGCCAGTCAGGGATACGGGGAGCTGTTTTTT.